The 30 T cell receptor beta chains below were found in one sample sequenced in a study of human T cells and chemical hapten exposure (dated by TCRdb to 2020 to 2023). Library preparation employed RACE. Sequencing was carried out with a NextSeq 500. TCRdb took the public reads, trimmed them with fastp at Q25, ran MiXCR for clone calling and kept in-frame beta chains. Entries that share a CDR3 protein sequence are merged under the most common genes and DNA. This sample comprises 95,000 to 150,000 distinct CDR3 sequences, 11% of them detected only once. The top ten hold over 2% of the sample. What this sample's time point label stands for: patch test 3, about 24 weeks after DPC sensitization. The sample's treatment or condition label, in plain terms: therapeutic diphenylcyclopropenone sensitization with weekly scalp DPC. Sample: whole blood, taken in connection with sensitization to the hapten diphenylcyclopropenone (DPC). The receptors derive from a woman aged 45-65 years with alopecia areata. Some clones in this sample may be carry-over from other donors' samples.

This clonotype was detected a few times. The chain is built from TRBV9 and TRBJ2-3, with D possibly being TRBD1 (7 bases). The germline V gene has CDR1 SGDLS and CDR2 YYNGEE. Trimming took off 3 bases at V and 2 bases at J, with 19 bases between the two ends. This CDR3 comprises 17 residues. In DNA form, the CDR3 reads TGTGCCAGCAGCGCTCAGGGGGGCCCACCCCTCACAGATACGCAGTATTTT. The encoded protein is CASSAQGGPPLTDTQYF.

This rearrangement joins TRBV5-5 to TRBJ2-3; 11 bases map to TRBD2. The CDR3 is made up of 16 amino acids. V dropped 4 bases and J dropped 1; count of bases not matched to a gene: 5. Looked up from germline, CDR1 is SGHKS and CDR2 is YYEKEE (reference sequence). CDR3 nucleotides: TGTGCCAGCAGCGTAGGGGGACTAGCGGGCACAGATACGCAGTATTTT. It codes for CASSVGGLAGTDTQYF.

Only a few counts were recorded for this clonotype. This chain uses TRBV6-1 with TRBJ2-1, with 9 bases lining up with TRBD2. The CDR3 contains 17 residues. The germline V gene encodes CDR1 MNHNS and CDR2 SASEGT. Trimming cost V 7 bases and J 0 bases; bases outside gene matches: 10. The CDR3 protein is CASIEALSGSSYNEQFF. The CDR3 coding sequence is TGTGCCAGCATCGAAGCCCTTAGCGGGAGCTCCTACAATGAGCAGTTCTTC.

The rearrangement joins TRBV6-5 to TRBJ2-3, with 7 bases identical to TRBD2. Germline lookup yields CDR1 MNHEY and CDR2 SVGAGI. The trim removed 6 bases at V and 8 bases at J, leaving 8 bases unmatched. The CDR3 runs 13 residues. The CDR3 sequence is CASSQTSSGTQYF. The CDR3 coding sequence is TGTGCCAGCAGCCAGACTAGCTCCGGTACGCAGTATTTT.

This clonotype has more than one count but fewer than ten. The genes are TRBV29-1 and TRBJ2-6; D may be TRBD2 (6 bases). Germline CDR1 reads SQVTM; CDR2 reads ANQGSEA. The CDR3 spans 19 residues. Trimming removed 1 base from V and 0 bases from J, with 19 bases in between. For the CDR3, the DNA is TGCAGCGTTGAAGGCCCCGGGAGAGGGGAAACCTCTGGGGCCAACGTCCTGACTTTC. It codes for CSVEGPGRGETSGANVLTF.

Only a few counts were recorded for this clonotype. V is TRBV2 and J is TRBJ2-1, with a tentative D call TRBD2 (6 bases). The CDR3 loop spans 16 amino acids. Germline loops: CDR1 SNHLY, CDR2 FYNNEI. The germline V and J ends were trimmed by 0 bases and 6 bases, with 15 bases remaining between them. CDR3 residues: CASSEASGGYFNEQFF. Here the CDR3 DNA reads TGTGCCAGCAGTGAAGCTAGCGGAGGATACTTCAATGAGCAGTTCTTC.

There are many counts of this clonotype. V gene TRBV20-1 combines with J gene TRBJ2-7; TRBD1 agrees at 11 bases. The CDR3 is 14 amino acids. In germline, CDR1 is DFQATT, CDR2 SNEGSKA (reference sequence). V lost 5 bases, J lost 7 bases, and 10 bases stayed unmatched. The CDR3 nucleotides read TGCAGTGCTCCCCCCGGACAGGGGGCGAGTGAGCAGTACTTC. Protein: CSAPPGQGASEQYF.

At least ten counts were recorded for this clonotype. V and J are TRBV5-1 and TRBJ2-1, with D unresolved. The CDR3 is 15 amino acids. Trimming stripped 4 bases from V and 0 bases from J, with 11 bases between. Germline V gene sequence: CDR1 SGHRS, CDR2 YFSETQ. CDR3 sequence: CASSPGPSSYNEQFF. In DNA form, the CDR3 reads TGCGCCAGCAGCCCCGGACCGAGCTCCTACAATGAGCAGTTCTTC.

This clonotype was picked up a small number of times. This sequence joins TRBV6-5 and TRBJ2-2; D possibly corresponds to TRBD1 (5 bases). Trimming left V 2 bases short and J 4 bases short, with 11 bases between. Per the germline V gene, CDR1 is MNHEY and CDR2 is SVGAGI. This CDR3 is built from 15 residues. This CDR3 is CASSYGAPGTGELFF. The CDR3 DNA follows: TGTGCCAGCAGTTACGGGGCGCCGGGCACCGGGGAGCTGTTTTTT.

This clonotype was counted between two and nine times. The chain recombines TRBV12-3 or TRBV12-4 with TRBJ1-1; TRBD1 might be the D (5 bases). CDR3 length: 16 amino acids. Between the trimmed V and J ends, which lost 6 bases and 1 base, there was a span of 18 bases. For the CDR3, the DNA is TGTGCCAGCAGCCCGTCCCCCGGGGCAAGGAACACTGAAGCTTTCTTT. Protein product: CASSPSPGARNTEAFF.

The genes are TRBV4-1 and TRBJ2-7; 12 bases match TRBD2. CDR3 size: 15 residues. CDR1 MGHRA and CDR2 YSYEKL come from the germline V gene. The ends lost 2 bases at V and 3 bases at J; junction bases unmatched: 2. The CDR3 DNA sequence: TGCGCCAGCAGCCAACGACTAGCGGGAGTCTACGAGCAGTACTTC. Protein: CASSQRLAGVYEQYF.

This clonotype was counted a few times. The chain has TRBV24-1 and TRBJ2-2, with 9 bases fitting TRBD1. Unmatched junction bases numbered 12, after V lost 6 bases and J lost 8 bases. Per germline, CDR1 KGHDR and CDR2 SFDVKD. This CDR3 region has 16 residues. CDR3 loop: CATSSLDDGTGGELFF. In DNA, the CDR3 is TGTGCCACCAGTTCCTTGGACGATGGGACAGGGGGGGAGCTGTTTTTT.

This clonotype was found a few times. The chain carries TRBV3-1 and TRBJ2-7; possible D gene TRBD2, 6 bases. The germline V and J ends were trimmed by 4 bases and 7 bases, with 17 bases remaining between them. The CDR3 runs 14 residues. The V gene's germline CDR1 is LGHDT and CDR2 YNNKEL (reference sequence). CDR3 nucleotide sequence: TGTGCCAGCAGCCCAGCGGGCGAACGATCGGAGCAGTACTTC. It yields the protein CASSPAGERSEQYF.

The V call is TRBV9, the J call TRBJ2-1; D is possibly TRBD1 (6 bases). The CDR3 totals 14 residues. Trimming took 0 bases from V and 9 from J, leaving 13 bases between them. Germline CDR1 is SGDLS and CDR2 is YYNGEE. The DNA for the CDR3 is TGTGCCAGCAGCGTAGGGACAGTATCTGCTGAGCAGTTCTTC. It translates to CASSVGTVSAEQFF.

This clonotype was counted between two and nine times. V usage is TRBV4-3 and J usage is TRBJ1-2; D not certain. Germline-derived CDR1 and CDR2 are LGHNA and YSLEER. The V end was cut by 0 bases, the J end by 3 bases, with 8 bases between. The length of the CDR3 is 14 residues. The CDR3 region has the DNA TGCGCCAGCAGCCAAGAAACAGTGGACTATGGCTACACCTTC. Protein: CASSQETVDYGYTF.

This clonotype was detected a few times. The chain employs TRBV29-1 and TRBJ2-7; TRBD2 aligns across 8 bases. Germline trimming cut 7 bases from V and 4 bases from J; bases unmatched to any gene: 9. The germline CDR1 and CDR2 sequences are SQVTM and ANQGSEA. This CDR3 is built from 13 residues. The CDR3 loop reads CSGGSGDVYEQYF. The CDR3 DNA is TGCAGCGGCGGTAGCGGGGACGTTTACGAGCAGTACTTC.

This clonotype was seen more than once but under ten times. The chain carries TRBV12-3 or TRBV12-4 and TRBJ1-2; TRBD1 might be the D (6 bases). The length of the CDR3 is 14 residues. Trimming pared 7 bases from V and 6 bases from J, leaving 18 bases between. The CDR3 spells CASTFWDTLDGYTF. CDR3 nucleotide sequence: TGTGCCAGCACCTTCTGGGACACCCTGGATGGCTACACCTTC.

The chain recombines TRBV10-3 with TRBJ1-1, with D unclear. The CDR3 runs 11 residues. With 8 bases removed from V and 3 bases from J, the gap between germline ends came to 7 bases. In germline, CDR1 is ENHRY, CDR2 SYGVKD. CDR3 region: CAIRGDTEAFF. The CDR3 nucleotides are TGTGCCATCCGGGGAGACACTGAAGCTTTCTTT.

This clonotype has only a few counts. The rearrangement uses TRBV29-1 and TRBJ2-3, with TRBD2 matching over 11 bases. The junction had 3 bases not matched to a gene; V was cut back by 5 bases and J by 11 bases. The germline gives CDR1 SQVTM, CDR2 ANQGSEA. CDR3 size: 11 residues. The CDR3 protein is CSVPLAGGQYF. The CDR3 coding sequence is TGCAGCGTTCCTCTAGCGGGGGGGCAGTATTTT.

The chain couples TRBV2 to TRBJ2-1; 12 bases match TRBD2. The CDR3 contains 17 residues. The germline V gene has CDR1 SNHLY and CDR2 FYNNEI. V shed 6 bases, J shed 0 bases, and the junction held 6 bases outside the gene matches. The CDR3 reads CASSRTSGVSSYNEQFF. The CDR3 nucleotides are TGTGCCAGCAGCCGGACTAGCGGGGTCTCCTCCTACAATGAGCAGTTCTTC.

This clonotype was seen a handful of times. The gene calls are TRBV15 and TRBJ2-7, with 7 bases identical to TRBD1. J gave up 7 bases and V 3 bases, and 12 bases lay outside the gene matches. This CDR3 is 15 amino acids long. In germline, CDR1 is LNHNV, CDR2 YYDKDF (reference sequence). In DNA form, the CDR3 reads TGTGCCACCAGCAGGGAGACAGGGCCCCTTGCGGAGCAGTACTTC. It translates to CATSRETGPLAEQYF.

This rearrangement joins TRBV9 to TRBJ2-3, with 13 nucleotides matching TRBD2. CDR3 length: 18 amino acids. V gave up 0 bases and J gave up 0 bases; unmatched junction bases: 4. CDR1 is SGDLS and CDR2 is YYNGEE in the germline V gene. The DNA of the CDR3 is TGTGCCAGCAGCGTAGAGGGACTAGCGGGGACTAGCACAGATACGCAGTATTTT. It translates to CASSVEGLAGTSTDTQYF.

This clonotype has a handful of counts. The V gene is TRBV6-5, the J gene TRBJ2-7; possible D gene TRBD2, 5 bases. The V gene's germline CDR1 is MNHEY and CDR2 SVGAGI. CDR3 size: 12 residues. Trimming cost V 4 bases and J 7 bases, with 11 bases left between them. The chain's CDR3 is CASSFGDREQYF. For the CDR3, the DNA is TGTGCCAGCAGTTTCGGGGATCGGGAGCAGTACTTC.

The table lists this clonotype with a few counts. The chain uses TRBV29-1 and TRBJ1-1, with a possible D match to TRBD1 (6 bases). The ends were cut back, 4 bases at V and 7 bases at J, with 10 bases in the middle. The CDR3 consists of 11 residues. Germline V gives CDR1 SQVTM, CDR2 ANQGSEA. The CDR3, as DNA: TGCAGCGTTGGACACAGGGATGAAGCTTTCTTT. Protein product: CSVGHRDEAFF.

The rearrangement links TRBV20-1 to TRBJ2-5; 11 bases line up with TRBD2. Germline V gene sequence: CDR1 DFQATT, CDR2 SNEGSKA (reference sequence). The CDR3 runs to 15 residues. The junction had 9 bases not matched to a gene; V was cut back by 6 bases and J by 3 bases. The CDR3 loop is CSADHGTSGKETQYF. For the CDR3, the DNA is TGCAGTGCCGACCACGGGACTAGCGGAAAAGAGACCCAGTACTTC.

This clonotype is labeled as medium-sized (0.01 to 0.1%). The chain uses TRBV4-3 and TRBJ2-6; no clear D gene. This CDR3 spans 16 amino acids. Germline lookup yields CDR1 LGHNA and CDR2 YSLEER. The V gene lost 1 base and the J gene lost 4 bases, with 11 bases spanning the gap. CDR3 residues: CASSQAPRPGANVLTF. The CDR3 coding sequence is TGCGCCAGCAGCCAAGCCCCCCGTCCCGGGGCCAACGTCCTGACTTTC.

This clonotype was observed a few times. J is TRBJ1-4 and V is TRBV10-3; TRBD1 is a possible D gene (5 bases). CDR1 is ENHRY, CDR2 SYGVKD, per germline. Between the trimmed V and J ends, which lost 2 bases and 7 bases, there was a span of 11 bases. The CDR3 totals 14 residues. CDR3 amino acids: CAISEQGTGEKLFF. CDR3 DNA: TGTGCCATCAGTGAGCAGGGTACGGGTGAAAAACTGTTTTTT.

This clonotype was picked up many times. The V gene is TRBV27, the J gene TRBJ2-7, with D perhaps given as TRBD1 or TRBD2 (6 bases each). The germline V gene encodes CDR1 MNHEY and CDR2 SMNVEV (reference sequence). There are 13 residues in the CDR3. The V end was cut by 6 bases, the J end by 6 bases, with 15 bases between. The CDR3 nucleotides read TGTGCCAGCAGCCAAAGGGGGGTTGTCGAGCAGTACTTC. Its protein product is CASSQRGVVEQYF.

This clonotype was detected many times. V and J are TRBV19 and TRBJ2-7; D gene uncertain. V was shortened by 1 base and J by 3 bases, with 7 bases between the two germline ends. The CDR3 runs 13 residues. CDR1 is LNHDA, CDR2 SQIVND, per germline (reference sequence). The DNA for the CDR3 is TGTGCCAGTAGTATAGGTGGGAACTACGAGCAGTACTTC. This sequence encodes CASSIGGNYEQYF. Full variable domain (missing parts from reference TRBV19 and TRBJ2-7): DGGITQSPKYLFRKEGQNVTLSCEQNLNHDAMYWYRQDPGQGLRLIYYSQIVNDFQKGDIAEGYSVSREKKESFPLTVTSAQKNPTAFYLCASSIGGNYEQYFGPGTRLTVT.

The CDR3 bases are TGTGCCGGGGGGGATACCGGGGATTTAGGGCAGTTCTTC. It translates to CAGGDTGDLGQFF. The rearrangement links TRBV6-2 or TRBV6-3 to TRBJ2-1; 7 bases match TRBD2. The V segment lost 11 bases and the J segment 12 bases; nucleotides outside the gene matches: 16. The CDR3 is made up of 13 amino acids. Germline V gene lookup returns CDR1 MNHEY and CDR2 SVGEGT.